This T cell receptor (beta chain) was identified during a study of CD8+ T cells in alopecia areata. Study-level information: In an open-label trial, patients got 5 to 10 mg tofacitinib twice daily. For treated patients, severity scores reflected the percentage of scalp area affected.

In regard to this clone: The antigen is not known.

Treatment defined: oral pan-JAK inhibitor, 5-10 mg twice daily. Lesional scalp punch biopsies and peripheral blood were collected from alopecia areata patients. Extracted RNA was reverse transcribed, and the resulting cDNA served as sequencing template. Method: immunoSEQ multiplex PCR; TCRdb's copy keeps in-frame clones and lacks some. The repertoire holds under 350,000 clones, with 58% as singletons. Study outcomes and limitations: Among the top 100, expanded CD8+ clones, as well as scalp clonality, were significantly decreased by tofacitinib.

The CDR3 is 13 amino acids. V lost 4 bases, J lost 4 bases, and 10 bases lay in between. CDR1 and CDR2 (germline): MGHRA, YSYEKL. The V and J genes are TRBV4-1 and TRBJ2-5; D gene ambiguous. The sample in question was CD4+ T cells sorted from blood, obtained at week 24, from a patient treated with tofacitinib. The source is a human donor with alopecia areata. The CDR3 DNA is TGCGCCAGCAGCCTAGGGATTCCAGAGACCCAGTACTTC. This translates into CASSLGIPETQYF.